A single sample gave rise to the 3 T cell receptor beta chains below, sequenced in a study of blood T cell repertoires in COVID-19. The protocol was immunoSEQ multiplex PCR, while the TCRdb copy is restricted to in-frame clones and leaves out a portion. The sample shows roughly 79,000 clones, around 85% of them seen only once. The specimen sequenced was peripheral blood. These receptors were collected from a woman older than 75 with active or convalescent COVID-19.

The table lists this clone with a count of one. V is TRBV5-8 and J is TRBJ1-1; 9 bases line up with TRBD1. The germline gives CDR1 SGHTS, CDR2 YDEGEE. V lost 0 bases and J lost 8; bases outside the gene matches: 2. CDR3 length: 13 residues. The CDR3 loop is CASSLGDRAEAFF. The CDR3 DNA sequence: TGTGCCAGCAGCTTGGGGGACAGGGCCGAAGCTTTCTTT. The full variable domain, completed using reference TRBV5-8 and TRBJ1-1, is EAGVTQSPTHLIKTRGQQATLRCSPISGHTSVYWYQQALGLGLQFLLWYDEGEERNRGNFPPRFSGRQFPNYSSELNVNALELEDSALYLCASSLGDRAEAFFGQGTRLTVV.

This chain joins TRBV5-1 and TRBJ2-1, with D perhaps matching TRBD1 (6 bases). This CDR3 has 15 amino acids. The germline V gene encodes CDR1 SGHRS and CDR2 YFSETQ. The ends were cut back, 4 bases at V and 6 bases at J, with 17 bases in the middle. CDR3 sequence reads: CASSVSGAIVNEQFF. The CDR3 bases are TGCGCCAGCAGCGTTTCAGGGGCGATCGTCAATGAGCAGTTCTTC.

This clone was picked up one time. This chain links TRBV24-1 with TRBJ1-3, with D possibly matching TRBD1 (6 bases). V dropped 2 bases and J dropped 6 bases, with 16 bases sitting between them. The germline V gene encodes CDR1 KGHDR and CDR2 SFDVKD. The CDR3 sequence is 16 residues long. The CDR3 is CATSDSGASSQNTIYF. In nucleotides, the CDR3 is TGTGCCACCAGTGATTCAGGGGCGTCGAGTCAAAACACCATATATTTT.